This T cell receptor (beta chain) was identified in a study of blood T cell repertoires in COVID-19. Turning to the study itself: The United States, Italy and Spain supplied acute and convalescent COVID-19 samples. T cells, B-cell-depleted T cells, or PBMCs provided the cDNA or gDNA that served as material.

As originally analysed: Using reference gene primer amplification, nucleated cell counts were estimated. Using immunoSEQ multiplex PCR, the repertoire was profiled, and TCRdb retains in-frame clones only, with some absent. V, J and clone size are those of that table, while D and trimming were read from the DNA. The sample shows roughly 440,000 clones, approximately 90% of them seen only once. Between the trimmed V and J ends, which lost 2 bases and 3 bases, there was a span of 10 bases. Germline V gene lookup returns CDR1 MNHEY and CDR2 SMNVEV (reference sequence). The CDR3 length is 14 residues. The chain links TRBV27 to TRBJ1-1; D is undetermined. Sample: peripheral blood. This TCR was recovered from a woman aged 50 to 65 with COVID-19, enrolled during active disease. This chain's CDR3 is CASSLEGLDTEAFF. CDR3 DNA sequence: TGTGCCAGCAGTTTAGAGGGATTGGACACTGAAGCTTTCTTT.